Below, 7 T cell receptor beta chains from the same sample are listed, as sequenced in a study of graft-versus-host responses after intestinal transplantation. Which antigens these TCRs recognize remains unknown. TCRdb's copy holds only in-frame clones and misses some; the assay was immunoSEQ multiplex PCR. The data contain approximately 110,000 clones, just under 95% of them singletons. The input for sequencing was unstimulated CD8+ T cells sorted from spleen or lymph node cells, taken before transplant. Receptors originate from a human donor who was the organ donor for an intestinal transplant.

The J gene is TRBJ2-7, the V gene TRBV30, with D possibly being TRBD1 (6 bases). The germline V and J ends were trimmed by 2 bases and 1 base, with 9 bases remaining between them. Germline V gene data show CDR1 as GTSNPN and CDR2 as SVGIG (reference sequence). CDR3 size: 13 residues. CDR3 nucleotide sequence: TGTGCCTGGAGTTTCGGACAGTCCTACGAGCAGTACTTC. Protein product: CAWSFGQSYEQYF. Drawing the rest from reference TRBV30 and TRBJ2-7, the complete variable domain is SQTIHQWPATLVQPVGSPLSLECTVEGTSNPNLYWYRQAAGRGLQLLFYSVGIGQISSEVPQNLSASRPQDRQFILSSKKLLLSDSGFYLCAWSFGQSYEQYFGPGTRLTVT.

Only one count was recorded for this clone. The chain employs TRBV5-8 and TRBJ2-1; D gene uncertain. Trimming took off 0 bases at V and 4 bases at J, with 5 bases between the two ends. Germline V gene lookup returns CDR1 SGHTS and CDR2 YDEGEE. The length of the CDR3 is 13 residues. CDR3 sequence (DNA): TGTGCCAGCAGCTTGGACCCATACAATGAGCAGTTCTTC. This gives the protein CASSLDPYNEQFF.

V is TRBV19 and J is TRBJ1-1, with a weak D call TRBD1 (6 bases). Germline loops: CDR1 LNHDA, CDR2 SQIVND (reference sequence). V was pared by 8 bases and J by 4 bases, with 20 bases between. This CDR3 comprises 15 residues. For the CDR3, the DNA is TGTGCCAGTCGGACTTGGGGGGGCTCTGTCACTGAAGCTTTCTTT. Translated, it gives CASRTWGGSVTEAFF.

This chain joins TRBV19 and TRBJ2-7; D is ambiguous. CDR1 LNHDA and CDR2 SQIVND come from the germline V gene (reference sequence). V lost 4 bases to trimming and J lost 2 bases, with 9 bases between them. The CDR3 sequence is 13 residues long. CDR3 sequence: CASSTGHPYEQYF. In DNA, the CDR3 is TGTGCCAGTAGTACCGGTCATCCCTACGAGCAGTACTTC.

This chain connects TRBV6-1 to TRBJ2-1, with D unclear. Per germline, CDR1 MNHNS and CDR2 SASEGT. V lost 1 base and J lost 6, with 10 bases in between. The CDR3 has 14 amino acids. The CDR3 DNA is TGTGCCAGCAGTGAAGTTGGTCTAGGCAATGAGCAGTTCTTC. This encodes CASSEVGLGNEQFF.

The gene calls are TRBV25-1 and TRBJ2-1, with a weak D call TRBD2 (6 bases). CDR1 is MGHDK and CDR2 is SYGVNS in the germline V gene. This CDR3 contains 16 residues. V was shortened by 1 base and J by 6 bases, with 16 bases between the two germline ends. CDR3 nucleotide sequence: TGTGCCAGCAGTGAATCGGGGACTCCTCCAGCCAATGAGCAGTTCTTC. Encoded protein: CASSESGTPPANEQFF.

This clone was recorded only once. This sequence joins TRBV4-1 and TRBJ2-7, with D perhaps TRBD1 (6 bases). The length of the CDR3 is 15 residues. V shed 1 base and J shed 2 bases, with 12 bases lying between them. Germline CDR1 MGHRA, CDR2 YSYEKL. The CDR3 sequence: CASSQVSRGPYEQYF. The CDR3 nucleotides are TGCGCCAGCAGCCAAGTCTCCAGGGGACCCTACGAGCAGTACTTC.